Below are 32 T cell receptor beta chains sequenced from a single sample in a study of T cell changes during pregnancy in multiple sclerosis. Clones were sequenced by immunoSEQ multiplex PCR, and TCRdb holds only the in-frame ones, with some missing. Among fewer than 150,000 clones listed, about 95% were seen once. Sequences were derived from peripheral blood, sampled after pregnancy. These receptors originate from a female donor with multiple sclerosis, enrolled in a pregnancy study.

The chain employs TRBV2 and TRBJ2-5, with TRBD2 identical over 7 bases. V lost 10 bases and J lost 1; bases outside the gene matches: 9. The germline V gene has CDR1 SNHLY and CDR2 FYNNEI. The CDR3 is made up of 14 amino acids. CDR3 DNA sequence: TGTGCCACCGATCAGCGGGGTGCCCAAGAGACCCAGTACTTC. This codes for CATDQRGAQETQYF.

J is TRBJ2-1 and V is TRBV7-3, with 11 bases fitting TRBD1. The V and J ends lost 5 bases and 8 bases, in that order; junction bases with no gene match: 14. The CDR3 contains 17 residues. Germline CDR1 and CDR2: SGHTA and FQGTGA. The CDR3 DNA reads TGTGCCAGCAGCAGAACCGGGACAGGGGGTGCGGGCGATGAGCAGTTCTTC. Translation gives CASSRTGTGGAGDEQFF.

The V call is TRBV14, the J call TRBJ2-7; tentative D call: TRBD2 (6 bases). The germline V and J ends were trimmed by 4 bases and 2 bases, with 15 bases remaining between them. Looked up from germline, CDR1 is SGHDN and CDR2 is FVKESK. The CDR3 is 15 residues long. The chain's CDR3 is CASSLGTLSTYEQYF. In DNA form, the CDR3 reads TGTGCCAGCAGCCTAGGGACTCTAAGTACCTACGAGCAGTACTTC. Variable domain in full (rest from reference TRBV14 and TRBJ2-7): EAGVTQFPSHSVIEKGQTVTLRCDPISGHDNLYWYRRVMGKEIKFLLHFVKESKQDESGMPNNRFLAERTGGTYSTLKVQPAELEDSGVYFCASSLGTLSTYEQYFGPGTRLTVT.

This chain uses TRBV9 with TRBJ2-2; D gene uncertain. The CDR3 is made up of 13 amino acids. Trimming left V 3 bases short and J 6 bases short, with 9 bases between. CDR1 and CDR2 from the germline V gene are SGDLS and YYNGEE. CDR3 amino acids: CASSEALAGELFF. The CDR3 DNA sequence: TGTGCCAGCAGCGAGGCCCTAGCCGGGGAGCTGTTTTTT.

The chain joins TRBV6-1 to TRBJ2-5, with 9 bases aligning to TRBD1. Losses at the gene ends were 3 bases for V and 4 bases for J; bases not matched to a gene: 3. This CDR3 region has 14 residues. Germline V gives CDR1 MNHNS, CDR2 SASEGT. The CDR3 sequence is CASSEYRGRETQYF. Written as DNA, the CDR3 is TGTGCCAGCAGTGAGTACAGGGGGCGAGAGACCCAGTACTTC.

The chain combines TRBV28 with TRBJ2-5; 10 positions match TRBD2. This CDR3 is 16 amino acids long. V gave up 2 bases and J gave up 4 bases; unmatched junction bases: 7. The germline gives CDR1 MDHEN, CDR2 SYDVKM. The DNA for the CDR3 is TGTGCCAGCAGTTTAAGGCTAGCGGGAGTCGGAGAGACCCAGTACTTC. Its translation is CASSLRLAGVGETQYF.

The chain carries TRBV30 and TRBJ1-1; a weak D match, TRBD1 (5 bases). In germline, CDR1 is GTSNPN, CDR2 SVGIG (reference sequence). This CDR3 is 12 amino acids long. V was cut by 2 bases and J by 5 bases, with 9 bases left in between. The CDR3 DNA reads TGTGCCTGGAGTTGGGGGGGGACTGAAGCTTTCTTT. Encoded protein: CAWSWGGTEAFF.

The chain recombines TRBV5-1 with TRBJ1-4; D is uncertain. The germline V and J ends were trimmed by 1 base and 3 bases, with 10 bases remaining between them. The CDR3 totals 15 residues. Per germline, CDR1 SGHRS and CDR2 YFSETQ. The CDR3 region is CASSLLAGANEKLFF. In nucleotides, the CDR3 is TGCGCCAGCAGCTTGCTCGCGGGCGCTAATGAAAAACTGTTTTTT.

The chain has TRBV15 and TRBJ2-6; maybe TRBD2 (5 bases). Germline V gene lookup returns CDR1 LNHNV and CDR2 YYDKDF (reference sequence). V lost 5 bases and J lost 8, with 19 bases in between. This CDR3 has 16 amino acids. CDR3 region: CATSARISRGSNVLTF. Here the CDR3 DNA reads TGTGCCACCAGCGCCCGAATAAGCCGAGGGTCCAACGTCCTGACTTTC.

The V and J genes are TRBV7-2 and TRBJ1-2; 8 bases align to TRBD1. CDR3 length: 14 amino acids. Germline V gene sequence: CDR1 SGHTA, CDR2 FQGNSA. Trimming at V came to 5 bases and at J to 3 bases, leaving 5 bases not matched to a gene. DNA of the CDR3: TGTGCCAGCAGCCGGGACAGGTACTACTATGGCTACACCTTC. It translates to CASSRDRYYYGYTF.

The rearrangement links TRBV4-3 to TRBJ2-5; TRBD1 agrees at 7 bases. CDR1 and CDR2 (germline): LGHNA, YSLEER. The CDR3 loop spans 13 amino acids. The J segment lost 5 bases and the V segment lost 0 bases, leaving 0 bases of the junction unmatched. For the CDR3, the DNA is TGCGCCAGCAGCCAAGACAGGGGGGAGACCCAGTACTTC. This gives the protein CASSQDRGETQYF.

V and J are TRBV4-3 and TRBJ2-5, with D maybe TRBD2 (6 bases). The V gene lost 0 bases and the J gene lost 5 bases, with 13 bases spanning the gap. CDR3 length: 15 amino acids. In germline, CDR1 is LGHNA, CDR2 YSLEER. CDR3 bases: TGCGCCAGCAGCCAAGATTCGGGGGTGAGGGAGACCCAGTACTTC. It yields the protein CASSQDSGVRETQYF.

This clone was seen a handful of times. This CDR3 is also generated by other DNA sequences in the sample. V usage is TRBV6-5 and J usage is TRBJ2-2; D possibly corresponds to TRBD2 (5 bases). The V gene lost 6 bases and the J gene lost 7 bases, with 9 bases spanning the gap. Germline V lookup: CDR1 MNHEY, CDR2 SVGAGI. The CDR3 loop spans 12 amino acids. The CDR3: CASRDSLGELFF. CDR3 DNA: TGTGCCAGCAGGGACTCTCTCGGGGAGCTGTTTTTT.

The V and J genes are TRBV28 and TRBJ2-3; 7 bases match TRBD2. The CDR3 contains 19 residues. Trimming removed 3 bases from V and 2 bases from J; junction bases left unmatched: 17. Germline CDR1 reads MDHEN; CDR2 reads SYDVKM. The CDR3 sequence: CASSFSDWGDSGYTDTQYF. The CDR3 DNA is TGTGCCAGCAGTTTCTCCGATTGGGGTGATAGCGGGTACACAGATACGCAGTATTTT.

V gene TRBV7-9 combines with J gene TRBJ1-2; TRBD1 might be the D (6 bases). CDR1 and CDR2 from the germline V gene are SEHNR and FQNEAQ (reference sequence). The CDR3 consists of 17 residues. V lost 5 bases and J 4 bases, leaving 23 bases between the germline ends. This CDR3 reads CASSPPVLGGRSYGYTF. The CDR3 DNA is TGTGCCAGCAGCCCGCCGGTTTTGGGGGGGCGCAGCTATGGCTACACCTTC.

The V gene is TRBV2, the J gene TRBJ2-7; 7 bases align to TRBD1. The CDR3 totals 15 residues. Germline CDR1 reads SNHLY; CDR2 reads FYNNEI. The J segment lost 2 bases and the V segment lost 4 bases, leaving 8 bases of the junction unmatched. CDR3 region: CASSVVTGLTYEQYF. CDR3 sequence (DNA): TGTGCCAGCAGTGTCGTGACAGGGCTCACCTACGAGCAGTACTTC.

J is TRBJ2-3 and V is TRBV19; 12 nucleotides align to TRBD2. Trimming took 5 bases from V and 4 from J; bases not matched to a gene: 4. The CDR3 spans 15 residues. Germline lookup yields CDR1 LNHDA and CDR2 SQIVND (reference sequence). CDR3 coding DNA: TGTGCCAGTAGTCCTCTAGCGGGAGGGGCAGATACGCAGTATTTT. This translates into CASSPLAGGADTQYF.

The chain employs TRBV6-6 and TRBJ2-1, with 10 bases aligning to TRBD1. Trimming cost V 2 bases and J 2 bases; bases outside gene matches: 0. The CDR3 loop spans 15 amino acids. Germline V lookup: CDR1 MNHNY, CDR2 SVGAGI (reference sequence). The CDR3: CASSYGQGAYNEQFF. The CDR3 coding sequence is TGTGCCAGCAGTTACGGACAGGGGGCCTACAATGAGCAGTTCTTC.

This clone was seen only once. V is TRBV7-9 and J is TRBJ2-3; 7 nucleotides agree with TRBD1. The V segment lost 0 bases and the J segment 2 bases; nucleotides outside the gene matches: 11. The CDR3 loop spans 18 amino acids. The germline CDR1 and CDR2 sequences are SEHNR and FQNEAQ (reference sequence). CDR3 sequence: CASSLAEDWDSITDTQYF. CDR3 in DNA: TGTGCCAGCAGCTTAGCCGAGGATTGGGACAGCATCACAGATACGCAGTATTTT.

V and J are TRBV15 and TRBJ2-5; 9 bases agree with TRBD1. V shed 5 bases and J 4 bases; nucleotides not matched to a gene: 2. Germline V CDR1 and CDR2: LNHNV, YYDKDF (reference sequence). The CDR3 is 13 amino acids. CDR3 coding DNA: TGTGCCACCAGCGGGACAGGGAGAGAGACCCAGTACTTC. Protein product: CATSGTGRETQYF.

The rearrangement uses TRBV7-9 and TRBJ1-4; 8 bases map to TRBD1. Unmatched junction bases numbered 5, after V lost 1 base and J lost 7 bases. The germline CDR1 and CDR2 sequences are SEHNR and FQNEAQ (reference sequence). CDR3 length: 15 residues. The CDR3 nucleotides read TGTGCCAGCAGCTTAGGTCAGGGGGCAGTTGAAAAACTGTTTTTT. Translated: CASSLGQGAVEKLFF.

This clone was seen once. The chain is built from TRBV5-1 and TRBJ2-3; no firm D call. The V and J ends lost 5 bases and 2 bases respectively, with 12 bases between them. The CDR3 contains 14 residues. Germline V gene sequence: CDR1 SGHRS, CDR2 YFSETQ. Here the CDR3 reads CASRAGLYTDTQYF. The CDR3 nucleotides are TGCGCCAGCAGGGCAGGCCTTTACACAGATACGCAGTATTTT.

This clone was recorded once. The rearrangement joins TRBV27 to TRBJ1-6, with D tentatively TRBD1 (5 bases). This CDR3 contains 14 residues. Germline CDR1 MNHEY, CDR2 SMNVEV (reference sequence). V was cut by 3 bases and J by 13 bases, with 16 bases left in between. Written as DNA, the CDR3 is TGTGCCAGCAGTTTTATAGGGGAGGAAAAGCCCCTCCACTTT. Amino acid sequence: CASSFIGEEKPLHF.

This chain connects TRBV9 to TRBJ2-1; 10 nucleotides line up with TRBD2. CDR3 size: 21 residues. With V trimmed by 1 base and J by 0 bases, 16 bases remained unmatched. Germline CDR1 is SGDLS and CDR2 is YYNGEE. CDR3 DNA: TGTGCCAGCAGCGTACGACCGAAGCGGGAGGGCCCTCATAGCTCCTACAATGAGCAGTTCTTC. It is translated as CASSVRPKREGPHSSYNEQFF. Supplemented by reference TRBV9 and TRBJ2-1, the full variable domain reads DSGVTQTPKHLITATGQRVTLRCSPRSGDLSVYWYQQSLDQGLQFLIQYYNGEERAKGNILERFSAQQFPDLHSELNLSSLELGDSALYFCASSVRPKREGPHSSYNEQFFGPGTRLTVL.

Concerning this clone: Mismatch with germline at one junction end may stem from a read error. This chain joins TRBV7-7 and TRBJ2-7, with 11 bases lining up with TRBD2. The germline gives CDR1 SSHAT, CDR2 FNYEAQ (reference sequence). CDR3 length equals 17 residues. CDR3 DNA: TGTGCTAGCAGCCCCGGGCCGGGACTAGCGGCGTCCTACGAGCAGTACTTC. It is translated as CASSPGPGLAASYEQYF.

The V and J genes are TRBV28 and TRBJ1-5, with D unresolved. V was trimmed by 4 bases and J by 4 bases, leaving 5 bases between them. The CDR3 sequence is 12 residues long. Germline V lookup: CDR1 MDHEN, CDR2 SYDVKM. The CDR3 nucleotides read TGTGCCAGCAGTTCCCTGAATCAGCCCCAGCATTTT. Translating gives CASSSLNQPQHF.

The chain joins TRBV21-1 to TRBJ2-2; the table calls TRBD2, which could not be checked here. TRBV21-1 is noted as a pseudogene. The CDR3 extends over 18 amino acids. CDR3 sequence reads: CASSKGLAGGLLRWELFF. The CDR3 coding sequence is TGTGCCAGCAGCAAGGGACTAGCGGGAGGACTCCTACGTTGGGAGCTGTTTTTT.

Written as DNA, the CDR3 is TGTGCCAGCAGTGAAAGCGGGGAATACAATGAGCAGTTCTTC. Translated: CASSESGEYNEQFF. The chain carries TRBV6-4 and TRBJ2-1, with 7 bases fitting TRBD2. This CDR3 is 14 amino acids long. J lost 4 bases, V lost 3 bases, and 3 bases had no gene match. In germline, CDR1 is MRHNA, CDR2 SNTAGT.

The chain couples TRBV2 to TRBJ2-3; 8 positions match TRBD2. Germline V CDR1 and CDR2: SNHLY, FYNNEI. V was clipped by 3 bases and J by 2 bases; unmatched bases: 4. The CDR3 has 15 amino acids. The DNA of the CDR3 is TGTGCCAGCAGTGACGCTAGCGGGTACACAGATACGCAGTATTTT. Translating it yields CASSDASGYTDTQYF.

This chain uses TRBV5-6 with TRBJ1-5; TRBD1 aligns across 7 bases. Germline V gene sequence: CDR1 SGHDT, CDR2 YYEEEE. This CDR3 spans 13 amino acids. Germline trimming cut 4 bases from V and 2 bases from J; bases unmatched to any gene: 0. CDR3 amino acids: CASSGQGNQPQHF. The CDR3 region has the DNA TGTGCCAGCAGCGGACAGGGCAATCAGCCCCAGCATTTT.

The rearrangement uses TRBV6-6 and TRBJ2-7; 8 bases are a match to TRBD2. With V trimmed by 9 bases and J by 2 bases, 3 bases remained unmatched. The CDR3 is 12 amino acids. In germline, CDR1 is MNHNY, CDR2 SVGAGI (reference sequence). The CDR3 DNA reads as TGTGCCAGTCGGGGGGGAGCCTACGAGCAGTACTTC. Protein sequence: CASRGGAYEQYF.

The chain has TRBV19 and TRBJ2-1; maybe TRBD2 (6 bases). The CDR3 has 16 amino acids. The V end lost 1 base, the J end lost 0 bases, and 10 bases lay between the germline ends. CDR1 is LNHDA, CDR2 SQIVND, per germline (reference sequence). This CDR3 is CASSIGGGSSYNEQFF. The CDR3 DNA sequence: TGTGCCAGTAGTATAGGGGGAGGTAGCTCCTACAATGAGCAGTTCTTC. Full variable domain (remainder filled in from reference TRBV19 and TRBJ2-1): DGGITQSPKYLFRKEGQNVTLSCEQNLNHDAMYWYRQDPGQGLRLIYYSQIVNDFQKGDIAEGYSVSREKKESFPLTVTSAQKNPTAFYLCASSIGGGSSYNEQFFGPGTRLTVL.